Below, 13 T cell receptor beta chains from the same sample are listed, as sequenced in a study of blood T cell repertoires in COVID-19. The data were produced by immunoSEQ multiplex PCR, yet TCRdb's version contains in-frame clones alone and is incomplete. This table has over 250,000 clones, around 84% appearing once. The sequenced sample was PBMCs or T cells enriched from blood (not recorded which). These receptor sequences come from a man aged 35 to 55 who had been exposed to COVID-19.

This sequence joins TRBV11-2 and TRBJ2-1; 7 bases line up with TRBD2. V dropped 3 bases and J dropped 9; count of bases not matched to a gene: 11. Germline CDR1 reads SGHAT; CDR2 reads FQNNGV. The CDR3 extends over 15 amino acids. The CDR3 nucleotides are TGTGCCAGCAGCTTCTTCTCCGGGACTAAAGGTGAGCAGTTCTTC. This gives the protein CASSFFSGTKGEQFF.

This CDR3 reads CASRGHYEQYF. DNA of the CDR3: TGTGCCAGCAGAGGACACTACGAGCAGTACTTC. The V gene is TRBV7-9, the J gene TRBJ2-7; maybe TRBD1 (5 bases). CDR3 length: 11 amino acids. Trimming removed 6 bases from V and 3 bases from J, with 6 bases in between. From germline, CDR1 is SEHNR and CDR2 FQNEAQ (reference sequence).

J is TRBJ2-5 and V is TRBV7-3; TRBD2 aligns across 7 bases. Germline V gene lookup returns CDR1 SGHTA and CDR2 FQGTGA. This CDR3 is built from 15 residues. Trimming removed 2 bases from V and 5 bases from J; junction bases left unmatched: 8. CDR3 sequence: CASSLSGGSSETQYF. As DNA, the CDR3 is TGTGCCAGCAGCTTATCGGGCGGGAGCTCGGAGACCCAGTACTTC.

The table lists this clone with a count of one. V and J are TRBV7-2 and TRBJ1-5, with a weak D call TRBD1 (6 bases). The CDR3 sequence is 13 residues long. Looked up from germline, CDR1 is SGHTA and CDR2 is FQGNSA. The V gene lost 2 bases and the J gene lost 6 bases, with 8 bases spanning the gap. The CDR3 sequence: CASSLQGSQPQHF. For the CDR3, the DNA is TGTGCCAGCAGCTTACAGGGGAGTCAGCCCCAGCATTTT.

The chain uses TRBV12-3 or TRBV12-4 and TRBJ1-1; possible D gene TRBD1, 6 bases. The CDR3 is 12 amino acids. V lost 6 bases and J lost 12, with 17 bases in between. CDR3 in DNA: TGTGCCAGCAGCTTTTCCAGGGGAAATACTTTCTTT. Its translation is CASSFSRGNTFF.

This clone was counted a single time. V and J are TRBV5-1 and TRBJ1-1; 8 nucleotides agree with TRBD1. Germline loops: CDR1 SGHRS, CDR2 YFSETQ. Trimming at V came to 3 bases and at J to 9 bases, leaving 13 bases not matched to a gene. This CDR3 is built from 15 residues. The DNA of the CDR3 is TGCGCCAGCAGCTCCGCCTTGGGACAGGCGCTCCAAGCTTTCTTT. Protein product: CASSSALGQALQAFF.

The rearrangement joins TRBV5-6 to TRBJ2-7; 10 bases are a match to TRBD1. Germline V gene data show CDR1 as SGHDT and CDR2 as YYEEEE. The CDR3 is 14 residues long. Unmatched junction bases numbered 5, after V lost 5 bases and J lost 3 bases. The CDR3 loop reads CASRRTGGFYEQYF. DNA of the CDR3: TGTGCCAGCAGGCGGACAGGGGGTTTCTACGAGCAGTACTTC. Full variable domain (remainder filled in from reference TRBV5-6 and TRBJ2-7): DAGVTQSPTHLIKTRGQQVTLRCSPKSGHDTVSWYQQALGQGPQFIFQYYEEEERQRGNFPDRFSGHQFPNYSSELNVNALLLGDSALYLCASRRTGGFYEQYFGPGTRLTVT.

This clone was found a few times. The DNA of the CDR3 is TGTGCCACACAGGGAACCGGGGAGCTGTTTTTT. Protein sequence: CATQGTGELFF. The genes are TRBV6-5 and TRBJ2-2; TRBD1 is a possible D gene (6 bases). The CDR3 has 11 residues. V lost 10 bases and J lost 5, with 8 bases in between. Germline V gives CDR1 MNHEY, CDR2 SVGAGI.

The chain uses TRBV3-1 (or the pseudogene TRBV3-2) and TRBJ2-4; 8 bases line up with TRBD2. The CDR3 sequence is 15 residues long. Unmatched junction bases numbered 4, after V lost 0 bases and J lost 6 bases. Germline CDR1 reads LGHDT; CDR2 reads YNNKEL (reference sequence). The chain's CDR3 is CASSQEGLGVNIQYF. The CDR3 nucleotides read TGTGCCAGCAGCCAAGAGGGACTAGGAGTAAACATTCAGTACTTC.

This clone was recorded once. CDR3 loop: CASILDTGFIWYTF. The CDR3 region has the DNA TGTGCCAGCATTCTAGACACGGGGTTTATATGGTACACCTTC. The rearrangement uses TRBV2 and TRBJ1-2; no clear D gene. Trimming took 7 bases from V and 11 from J, leaving 23 bases between them. CDR3 length: 14 residues. Per the germline V gene, CDR1 is SNHLY and CDR2 is FYNNEI.

V gene TRBV24-1 combines with J gene TRBJ2-2; D gene uncertain. The CDR3 consists of 11 residues. Trimming stripped 5 bases from V and 6 bases from J, with 3 bases between. Germline assignment: CDR1 KGHDR and CDR2 SFDVKD. The CDR3 sequence is CATSAAGELFF. In nucleotides, the CDR3 is TGTGCCACCAGTGCGGCCGGGGAGCTGTTTTTT.

This clone came up a few times. This chain uses TRBV24-1 with TRBJ2-4; possible D gene TRBD1, 8 bases. The V gene lost 4 bases and the J gene lost 3 bases, with 15 bases spanning the gap. The CDR3 contains 16 residues. The germline V gene encodes CDR1 KGHDR and CDR2 SFDVKD. CDR3 loop: CATSDPTGEGKNIQYF. The CDR3 nucleotides are TGTGCCACCAGTGACCCGACAGGGGAGGGCAAAAACATTCAGTACTTC.

This clone was counted a few times. The V and J genes are TRBV18 and TRBJ2-1; 10 bases map to TRBD2. The J segment lost 6 bases and the V segment lost 0 bases, leaving 5 bases of the junction unmatched. There are 16 residues in the CDR3. CDR1 is KGHSH and CDR2 is LQKENI in the germline V gene. DNA of the CDR3: TGTGCCAGCTCACCACCTGGGACTAGCGCCCTCAATGAGCAGTTCTTC. Translating it yields CASSPPGTSALNEQFF.